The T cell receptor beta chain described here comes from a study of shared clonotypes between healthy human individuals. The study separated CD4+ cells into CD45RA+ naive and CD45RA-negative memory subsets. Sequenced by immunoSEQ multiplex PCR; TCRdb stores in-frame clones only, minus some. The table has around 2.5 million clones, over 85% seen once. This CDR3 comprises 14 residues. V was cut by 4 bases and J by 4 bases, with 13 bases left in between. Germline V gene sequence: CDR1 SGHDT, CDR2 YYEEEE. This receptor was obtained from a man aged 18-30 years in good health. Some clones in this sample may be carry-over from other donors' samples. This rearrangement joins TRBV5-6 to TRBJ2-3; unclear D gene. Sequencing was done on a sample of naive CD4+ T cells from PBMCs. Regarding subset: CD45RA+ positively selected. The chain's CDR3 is CASSLSAGSDTQYF. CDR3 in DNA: TGTGCCAGCAGCCTATCGGCTGGGTCAGATACGCAGTATTTT.